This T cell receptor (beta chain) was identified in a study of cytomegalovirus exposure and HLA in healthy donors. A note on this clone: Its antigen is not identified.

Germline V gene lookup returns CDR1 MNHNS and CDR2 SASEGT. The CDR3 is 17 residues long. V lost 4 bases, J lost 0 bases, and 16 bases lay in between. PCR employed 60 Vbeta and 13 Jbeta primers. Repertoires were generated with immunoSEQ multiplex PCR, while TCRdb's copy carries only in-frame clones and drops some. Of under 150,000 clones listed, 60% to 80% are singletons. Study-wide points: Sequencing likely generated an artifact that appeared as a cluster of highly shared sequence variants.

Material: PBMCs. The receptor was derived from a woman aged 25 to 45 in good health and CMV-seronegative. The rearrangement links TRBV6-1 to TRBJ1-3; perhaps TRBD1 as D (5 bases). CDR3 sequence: CASSGGLAGSSGNTIYF. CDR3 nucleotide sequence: TGTGCCAGCAGTGGGGGTTTGGCAGGGTCCTCTGGAAACACCATATATTTT.